These 5 T cell receptor beta chains came from one sample sequenced in a study of radiotherapy plus CTLA-4 blockade in lung cancer (dated by TCRdb to the late 2010s). Libraries came from the immunoSEQ multiplex PCR assay. The clones in this table, taken by TCRdb from immuneACCESS, are in-frame only. Not every clone is retained; where verified, under half of the shortfall comes from an unresolved V gene, and the cause of the rest is unknown. This sample lists around 56,000 clones; roughly 80% were detected once. Of the sample, approximately 17% falls within the top ten clones. The sequenced sample was peripheral blood, obtained from a patient treated with radiotherapy plus ipilimumab. Every receptor here comes from a human donor with non-small cell lung cancer who had a complete response to radiotherapy plus ipilimumab.

The CDR3 DNA sequence: TGTGCCTGCCATCCGGGACTGGGGTTGGGGACCCAGTACTTC. It codes for CACHPGLGLGTQYF. V is TRBV30 and J is TRBJ2-5, with a weak D call TRBD2 (6 bases). CDR1 is GTSNPN and CDR2 is SVGIG in the germline V gene (reference sequence). V was pared by 6 bases and J by 7 bases, with 21 bases between. The length of the CDR3 is 14 residues. Looking up the rest from reference TRBV30 and TRBJ2-5 gives the full variable domain: SQTIHQWPATLVQPVGSPLSLECTVEGTSNPNLYWYRQAAGRGLQLLFYSVGIGQISSEVPQNLSASRPQDRQFILSSKKLLLSDSGFYLCACHPGLGLGTQYFGPGTRLLVL.

The gene calls are TRBV5-1 and TRBJ1-6; TRBD1 matches 9 bases. Germline V gene sequence: CDR1 SGHRS, CDR2 YFSETQ. CDR3 length equals 15 residues. V lost 0 bases to trimming and J lost 10 bases; unmatched junction nucleotides: 5. CDR3 region: CASSLGDRVRSPLHF. CDR3 coding DNA: TGCGCCAGCAGCTTGGGGGACAGGGTTAGATCACCCCTCCACTTT.

The J gene is TRBJ1-1, the V gene TRBV5-1; D remains unclear. Per the germline V gene, CDR1 is SGHRS and CDR2 is YFSETQ. This CDR3 comprises 15 residues. V lost 3 bases to trimming and J lost 3 bases, with 15 bases between them. The CDR3 loop reads CASSSGFLGYTEAFF. CDR3 DNA: TGCGCCAGCAGCTCCGGGTTTTTAGGATACACTGAAGCTTTCTTT.

This clone occurred a few times. This sample includes further DNA sequences coding for the same CDR3. This chain links TRBV5-6 with TRBJ1-4; no clear D gene. Germline V gene lookup returns CDR1 SGHDT and CDR2 YYEEEE. CDR3 size: 15 residues. V lost 5 bases, J lost 0 bases, and 11 bases lay in between. The CDR3 DNA reads TGTGCCAGCAGTACCGGTGGTGCAACTAATGAAAAACTGTTTTTT. This sequence encodes CASSTGGATNEKLFF.

CDR3 in DNA: TGCGCCAGCAGCCCTCCGAGTTATTCGGAGAATGAGCAGTTCTTC. Encoded protein: CASSPPSYSENEQFF. The V gene is TRBV5-1, the J gene TRBJ2-1; D not certain. Trimming shortened V by 4 bases and J by 7 bases, and 18 bases separated the two germline ends. CDR3 length: 15 amino acids. CDR1 is SGHRS, CDR2 YFSETQ, per germline.